The rows below give T cell receptor beta chains drawn from one sample of a study of T cell responses to AZD1222 COVID-19 vaccine. Method: immunoSEQ multiplex PCR; TCRdb's copy keeps in-frame clones and lacks some. Of 150,000 to 160,000 clones listed, roughly nine tenths are singletons. Here the sequenced sample was peripheral blood, taken on day 0 of AZD1222 vaccination. Receptors originate from an adult in good health. Each CDR3 is given with its conserved first and last residue. Fields, in order: V gene, clone size, J gene, D gene, CDR3 DNA, CDR3 protein. D genes are given only for firm matches. Size is stated for part of the rows, as once, few or many counts, or as a class when the clone is expanded.

>TRBV18|NA|TRBJ2-7|TRBD1
TGTGCCAGCTCCCCTGTGACAGGGGATTTATACGAGCAGTACTTC
CASSPVTGDLYEQYF
>TRBV13|NA|TRBJ2-7|NA
TGTGCCAGCAGTCAGGACTTTCCCATTGTGAGCTCCTACGAGCAGTACTTC
CASSQDFPIVSSYEQYF
>TRBV4-3|NA|TRBJ1-2|TRBD1
TGCGCCAGCAGCCAAGGGGGGACAGGCGTCTATGGCTACACCTTC
CASSQGGTGVYGYTF
>TRBV28|NA|TRBJ1-3|NA
TGTGCCAGCAGTTTATCGCGAGACAGTAATTTGAACACCATATATTTT
CASSLSRDSNLNTIYF
>TRBV6-5|once|TRBJ2-4|TRBD2
TGTGCCAGCAGCCGCTTAGCGGGAGAGGAAAACATTCAGTACTTC
CASSRLAGEENIQYF
>TRBV28|NA|TRBJ2-7|TRBD2
TGTGCCAGCAGTTTTTGGCTAGCGGGAGGGGGGTACGAGCAGTACTTC
CASSFWLAGGGYEQYF
>TRBV6-2/TRBV6-3|NA|TRBJ1-6|NA
TGTGCCAGCAGTAGAGGACACTATAATTCACCCCTCCACTTT
CASSRGHYNSPLHF
>TRBV5-1|NA|TRBJ2-1|TRBD2
TGCGCCAGCAGCTGGGCGGGAGATATCTGGAATGAGCAGTTCTTC
CASSWAGDIWNEQFF
>TRBV5-8|NA|TRBJ2-2|TRBD1
TGTGCCAGCAGCTTGGGGGACAGGCACACCGGGGAGCTGTTTTTT
CASSLGDRHTGELFF
>TRBV28|NA|TRBJ2-7|NA
TGTGCCAGCGTAGGGACTCCCGGGGGCTCCTACGAGCAGTACTTC
CASVGTPGGSYEQYF
>TRBV19|NA|TRBJ2-2|NA
TGTGCCAGTAGTATAATCACCGGGGAGCTGTTTTTT
CASSIITGELFF
>TRBV25-1|NA|TRBJ2-1|TRBD2
TGTGCCAGCAGTGACCCGCCCAGCGGGAGGTTCAATGAGCAGTTCTTC
CASSDPPSGRFNEQFF
>TRBV6-2/TRBV6-3|NA|TRBJ2-6|NA
TGTGCCAGCAGTTACTCAATTTCCGGGGCCAACGTCCTGACTTTC
CASSYSISGANVLTF
>TRBV7-8|NA|TRBJ2-2|NA
TGTGCCAGCAGCTTAGCCTGGCGGACAAACACCGGGGAGCTGTTTTTT
CASSLAWRTNTGELFF
>TRBV20-1|once|TRBJ2-3|TRBD2
TGCAGTGCTAGTGGGCTAGCGGGAGCCTTAAGGGCAGATACGCAGTATTTT
CSASGLAGALRADTQYF
>TRBV7-9|NA|TRBJ1-2|NA
TGTGCCAGCAGCTTGGCCCCCCTTTATGGCTACACCTTC
CASSLAPLYGYTF
>TRBV28|NA|TRBJ2-4|TRBD1
TGTGCCAGCAGGAGCCAGGGACAGGGGTCGGGCATTCAGTACTTC
CASRSQGQGSGIQYF
>TRBV12-3/TRBV12-4|NA|TRBJ1-5|NA
TGTGCCAGCACTTGGGGGGTGCAGCCCCAGCATTTT
CASTWGVQPQHF
>TRBV30|NA|TRBJ1-2|NA
TGTGCCACTAAAGGGAGACAGAGTAACTATGGCTACACCTTC
CATKGRQSNYGYTF
>TRBV27|NA|TRBJ2-1|TRBD1
TGTGCCAGCACCCTGACAGGGCATGAGCAGTTCTTC
CASTLTGHEQFF
>TRBV28|NA|TRBJ1-5|NA
TGTGCCAGCAGTTTTTTCTGGGGGAAAAATAGCAATCAGCCCCAGCATTTT
CASSFFWGKNSNQPQHF
>TRBV4-2|NA|TRBJ1-5|NA
TGTGCCAGCAGCCCCACCGCTTTGAGCAATCAGCCCCAGCATTTT
CASSPTALSNQPQHF
>TRBV27|NA|TRBJ2-7|TRBD2
TGTGCCAGCAGTTTATTTTTCGCGGGAGGGGGTTACGAGCAGTACTTC
CASSLFFAGGGYEQYF
>TRBV5-1|NA|TRBJ2-2|NA
TGCGCCAGCCAGGACAGGAACACCGGGGAGCTGTTTTTT
CASQDRNTGELFF
>TRBV3-1/TRBV3-2|NA|TRBJ1-6|TRBD1
TGTGCCAGCAGCCAACAGGGGGATCACTCACCCCTCCACTTT
CASSQQGDHSPLHF
>TRBV9|NA|TRBJ2-3|NA
TGTGCCAGCAGCTCACAGGCGTGGGTCACAGATACGCAGTATTTT
CASSSQAWVTDTQYF
>TRBV5-6|NA|TRBJ2-3|TRBD2
TGTGCCAGCAGCTTGGATTCAGCGGGACTACACACAGATACGCAGTATTTT
CASSLDSAGLHTDTQYF
>TRBV5-4|NA|TRBJ1-3|NA
TGTGCCAGCAGCTTGGGTCAAAGATCTGGAAACACCATATATTTT
CASSLGQRSGNTIYF
>TRBV28|NA|TRBJ2-7|TRBD2
TGTGCCAGCAGTCTCTGGACTAGCGGGGCCTACGAGCAGTACTTC
CASSLWTSGAYEQYF
>TRBV6-5|NA|TRBJ2-1|TRBD2
TGTGCCAGCAGGAAACCGGGACTAGCGTCCCATGAGCAGTTCTTC
CASRKPGLASHEQFF
>TRBV6-1|NA|TRBJ2-7|NA
TGTGCCAGCAGTGAAATTGGGACATACTACGAGCAGTACTTC
CASSEIGTYYEQYF
>TRBV5-1|NA|TRBJ2-5|NA
TGCGCCAGCAGCCGATTTGGGTTCCAAGAGACCCAGTACTTC
CASSRFGFQETQYF
>TRBV5-1|NA|TRBJ1-2|NA
TGCGCCAGCAGCCCTGGAGGGGGAGCGCGTGGCTACACCTTC
CASSPGGGARGYTF
>TRBV6-5|NA|TRBJ1-1|NA
TGTGCCAGTTACAGGGCTCAAAACACTGAAGCTTTCTTT
CASYRAQNTEAFF
>TRBV28|few|TRBJ2-7|NA
TGTGCCAGCAGTTTTGTCGAGCAGTACTTC
CASSFVEQYF
>TRBV5-1|NA|TRBJ1-1|NA
TGCGCCAGCCAGCTGTGGCCAGATGGTAGGGCTGAAGCTTTCTTT
CASQLWPDGRAEAFF
>TRBV5-8|once|TRBJ2-1|TRBD1
TGTGCCAGCAGCTCTAACCGAGGGACAGGGAAAGGGACCTACAATGAGCAGTTCTTC
CASSSNRGTGKGTYNEQFF